These 22 T cell receptor beta chains came from one sample sequenced in a study of blood T cell repertoires in COVID-19. TCRdb's copy holds only in-frame clones and misses some; the assay was immunoSEQ multiplex PCR. The table lists 250,000 to 400,000 clones, under 90% of them singletons. Sequencing used PBMCs or T cells enriched from blood (not recorded which). The receptors shown here come from a man aged 60 to 75 who had recovered from COVID-19.

The rearrangement links TRBV7-8 to TRBJ2-7, with D tentatively TRBD1 (6 bases). Germline loops: CDR1 SGHVS, CDR2 FQNEAQ. The CDR3 loop spans 14 amino acids. Trimming shortened V by 3 bases and J by 5 bases, and 14 bases separated the two germline ends. CDR3 amino acids: CASSFAAGVNEQYF. The CDR3 DNA reads as TGTGCCAGCAGCTTCGCGGCAGGGGTCAACGAGCAGTACTTC.

The J gene is TRBJ2-7, the V gene TRBV28, with a weak D call TRBD1 (6 bases). Germline-derived CDR1 and CDR2 are MDHEN and SYDVKM. Trimming cost V 10 bases and J 3 bases, with 13 bases left between them. The CDR3 has 12 amino acids. This chain's CDR3 is CATRRQVYEQYF. The CDR3 region has the DNA TGTGCCACTCGGCGACAGGTCTACGAGCAGTACTTC.

In nucleotides, the CDR3 is TGTGCCAGCAGTGCTCGACAGACATTCTCTGGAAACACCATATATTTT. Translation gives CASSARQTFSGNTIYF. The rearrangement uses TRBV2 and TRBJ1-3, with TRBD1 as a possible D gene (5 bases). The CDR3 runs 16 residues. Germline CDR1 and CDR2: SNHLY and FYNNEI. Trimming took off 4 bases at V and 0 bases at J, with 13 bases between the two ends.

V usage is TRBV27 and J usage is TRBJ2-4; TRBD2 might be the D (5 bases). V was shortened by 6 bases and J by 0 bases, with 21 bases between the two germline ends. The CDR3 length is 18 residues. Germline values: CDR1 MNHEY, CDR2 SMNVEV (reference sequence). The CDR3 sequence: CASSDRGGWVLAKNIQYF. DNA of the CDR3: TGTGCCAGCAGCGATCGTGGCGGGTGGGTTTTAGCCAAAAACATTCAGTACTTC.

This rearrangement joins TRBV6-4 to TRBJ2-1, with 9 bases matching TRBD1. V shed 7 bases, J shed 4 bases, and the junction held 11 bases outside the gene matches. Looked up from germline, CDR1 is MRHNA and CDR2 is SNTAGT. The CDR3 is 16 amino acids. CDR3 sequence (DNA): TGTGCCAGCATCCCCTGCCGGGACAGGGTTTACAATGAGCAGTTCTTC. Amino acid sequence: CASIPCRDRVYNEQFF.

This chain connects TRBV3-1 (or the pseudogene TRBV3-2) to TRBJ1-2, with no clear D. Trimming left V 4 bases short and J 8 bases short, with 14 bases between. CDR1 is LGHDT and CDR2 is YNNKEL in the germline V gene (reference sequence). The CDR3 extends over 13 amino acids. CDR3 DNA: TGTGCCAGCAGCCTCCGGTACGACGGGGGCTACACCTTC. Encoded protein: CASSLRYDGGYTF.

This clone was found once. A read error may account for a junction end that differs from germline. The chain is built from TRBV11-3 and TRBJ2-1, with D tentatively TRBD2 (5 bases). This CDR3 contains 13 residues. Germline V gene data show CDR1 as SGHNT and CDR2 as YENEEA. The CDR3 DNA is TGTGCCAGCAGCTTAGTTAGTAGCGCGCCTTCGATCTTC. It yields the protein CASSLVSSAPSIF.

V gene TRBV28 combines with J gene TRBJ2-3; TRBD2 aligns across 15 bases. The CDR3 has 15 amino acids. V dropped 4 bases and J dropped 7; count of bases not matched to a gene: 3. The germline CDR1 and CDR2 sequences are MDHEN and SYDVKM. The CDR3 nucleotides are TGTGCCAGCAGTTCCGGACTAGCGGGAGGGTATACGCAGTATTTT. Translated: CASSSGLAGGYTQYF.

The gene calls are TRBV5-1 and TRBJ2-5; D is uncertain. V was clipped by 0 bases and J by 2 bases, with 5 bases between them. Looked up from germline, CDR1 is SGHRS and CDR2 is YFSETQ. The CDR3 spans 13 residues. This chain's CDR3 is CASSLVPQETQYF. DNA for the CDR3: TGCGCCAGCAGCTTGGTTCCTCAAGAGACCCAGTACTTC.

V is TRBV5-1 and J is TRBJ2-7, with D tentatively TRBD1 (5 bases). The V and J ends lost 0 bases and 5 bases respectively, with 12 bases between them. CDR1 is SGHRS and CDR2 is YFSETQ in the germline V gene. There are 14 residues in the CDR3. The CDR3 sequence: CASSLGARVDEQYF. The CDR3 DNA is TGCGCCAGCAGCTTGGGGGCCAGGGTCGACGAGCAGTACTTC.

The chain carries TRBV5-1 and TRBJ2-1, with 10 nucleotides matching TRBD2. The trim removed 6 bases at V and 8 bases at J, leaving 11 bases unmatched. The CDR3 contains 15 residues. Germline-derived CDR1 and CDR2 are SGHRS and YFSETQ. The CDR3 here is CASTLRPSGSDEQFF. The CDR3 DNA reads as TGCGCCAGCACCCTGAGGCCTAGCGGGAGCGATGAGCAGTTCTTC. The full variable domain, completed using reference TRBV5-1 and TRBJ2-1, is KAGVTQTPRYLIKTRGQQVTLSCSPISGHRSVSWYQQTPGQGLQFLFEYFSETQRNKGNFPGRFSGRQFSNSRSEMNVSTLELGDSALYLCASTLRPSGSDEQFFGPGTRLTVL.

The V gene is TRBV5-5, the J gene TRBJ2-1; 8 positions match TRBD2. This CDR3 is built from 15 residues. Germline trimming cut 4 bases from V and 7 bases from J; bases unmatched to any gene: 10. Germline loops: CDR1 SGHKS, CDR2 YYEKEE (reference sequence). As DNA, the CDR3 is TGTGCCAGCAGCGTGAGCGGGAGCGCAACTAATGAGCAGTTCTTC. This translates into CASSVSGSATNEQFF. Variable domain in full (rest from reference TRBV5-5 and TRBJ2-1): DAGVTQSPTHLIKTRGQQVTLRCSPISGHKSVSWYQQVLGQGPQFIFQYYEKEERGRGNFPDRFSARQFPNYSSELNVNALLLGDSALYLCASSVSGSATNEQFFGPGTRLTVL.

This chain connects TRBV27 to TRBJ1-5; D ambiguous. The germline V gene has CDR1 MNHEY and CDR2 SMNVEV (reference sequence). CDR3 length equals 12 residues. The V gene lost 3 bases and the J gene lost 4 bases, with 4 bases spanning the gap. CDR3 in DNA: TGTGCCAGCAGTTTCCCTAATCAGCCCCAGCATTTT. It yields the protein CASSFPNQPQHF.

This clone was counted a few times. In DNA form, the CDR3 reads TGTGCCAGCAGTCAATATAGCGGGAGGAGGTCAGATACGCAGTATTTT. Its translation: CASSQYSGRRSDTQYF. The chain carries TRBV27 and TRBJ2-3, with 10 bases aligning to TRBD2. V lost 5 bases and J lost 4; bases outside the gene matches: 9. The CDR3 is made up of 16 amino acids. Germline assignment: CDR1 MNHEY and CDR2 SMNVEV (reference sequence).

The V gene is TRBV30, the J gene TRBJ1-5; 10 bases align to TRBD1. V shed 1 base and J 0 bases; nucleotides not matched to a gene: 3. Germline loops: CDR1 GTSNPN, CDR2 SVGIG (reference sequence). The CDR3 is 16 residues long. As DNA, the CDR3 is TGTGCCTGGAGTGAGGGACAGGGGTATAGCAATCAGCCCCAGCATTTT. It translates to CAWSEGQGYSNQPQHF.

On this clone: At one end, the junction sequence differs from germline, possibly due to a read error. The gene calls are TRBV9 and TRBJ1-2; TRBD1 matches 9 bases. Germline CDR1 and CDR2: SGDLS and YYNGEE. The CDR3 extends over 13 amino acids. The DNA of the CDR3 is TGTGCCAGCAGCGCCAGACAGGGGGAAACGGTCTACTTC. Its protein is CASSARQGETVYF.

The rearrangement uses TRBV5-1 and TRBJ1-6; unclear D gene. Germline V gene lookup returns CDR1 SGHRS and CDR2 YFSETQ. This CDR3 has 16 amino acids. Between the trimmed V and J ends, which lost 2 bases and 7 bases, there was a span of 16 bases. This CDR3 reads CASSFGPGRENSPLHF. The DNA of the CDR3 is TGCGCCAGCAGCTTTGGCCCGGGCCGGGAAAATTCACCCCTCCACTTT.

The rearrangement links TRBV7-3 to TRBJ1-5; 8 nucleotides match TRBD1. In germline, CDR1 is SGHTA, CDR2 FQGTGA. J lost 2 bases, V lost 7 bases, and 16 bases had no gene match. The CDR3 loop spans 18 amino acids. Here the CDR3 reads CASNFGDRPYNGNQPQHF. CDR3 sequence (DNA): TGTGCCAGCAACTTCGGGGACAGGCCCTATAACGGCAATCAGCCCCAGCATTTT.

This clone was observed a single time. The gene calls are TRBV6-5 and TRBJ2-3; 9 nucleotides agree with TRBD2. From germline, CDR1 is MNHEY and CDR2 SVGAGI. The CDR3 loop spans 14 amino acids. With 10 bases clipped from V and 7 bases from J, the junction kept 12 bases outside the gene matches. The CDR3 spells CANKRLAGINTQYF. The CDR3 DNA reads TGTGCCAACAAACGGCTAGCGGGAATAAATACGCAGTATTTT.

This rearrangement joins TRBV7-9 to TRBJ1-1; D is possibly TRBD1 (6 bases). The germline V and J ends were trimmed by 6 bases and 6 bases, with 23 bases remaining between them. The CDR3 runs 16 residues. The germline V gene has CDR1 SEHNR and CDR2 FQNEAQ (reference sequence). In nucleotides, the CDR3 is TGTGCCAGCAGGTTACCACAGGGTCACCAGGCCCCTGAAGCTTTCTTT. Translating it yields CASRLPQGHQAPEAFF.

The CDR3 protein is CASSPGGLGDQPQHF. In DNA form, the CDR3 reads TGCGCCAGCAGCCCAGGGGGGTTGGGGGATCAGCCCCAGCATTTT. The chain is built from TRBV5-1 and TRBJ1-5, with 7 bases that match TRBD1. Germline-derived CDR1 and CDR2 are SGHRS and YFSETQ. The CDR3 has 15 amino acids. V shed 4 bases, J shed 5 bases, and the junction held 9 bases outside the gene matches.

This rearrangement joins TRBV11-2 to TRBJ2-5, with TRBD1 identical over 10 bases. The CDR3 is 12 residues long. Germline values: CDR1 SGHAT, CDR2 FQNNGV. The V and J ends lost 1 base and 13 bases, in that order; junction bases with no gene match: 3. The CDR3 coding sequence is TGTGCCAGCAGCTTAGGGGGACAGGGGAGGTACTTC. Translation: CASSLGGQGRYF.